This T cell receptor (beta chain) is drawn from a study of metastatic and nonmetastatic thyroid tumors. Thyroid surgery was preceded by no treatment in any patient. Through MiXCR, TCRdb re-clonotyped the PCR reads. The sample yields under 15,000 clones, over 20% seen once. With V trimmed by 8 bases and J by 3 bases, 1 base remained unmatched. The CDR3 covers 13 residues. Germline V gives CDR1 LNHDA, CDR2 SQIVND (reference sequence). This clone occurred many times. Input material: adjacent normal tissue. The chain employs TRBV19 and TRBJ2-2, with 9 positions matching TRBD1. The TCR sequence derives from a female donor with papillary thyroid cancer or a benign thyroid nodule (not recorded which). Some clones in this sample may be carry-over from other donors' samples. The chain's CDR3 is CASDRGYTGELFF. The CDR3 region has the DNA TGTGCCAGTGACAGGGGGTACACCGGGGAGCTGTTTTTT. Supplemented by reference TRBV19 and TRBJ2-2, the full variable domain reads DGGITQSPKYLFRKEGQNVTLSCEQNLNHDAMYWYRQDPGQGLRLIYYSQIVNDFQKGDIAEGYSVSREKKESFPLTVTSAQKNPTAFYLCASDRGYTGELFFGEGSRLTVL.